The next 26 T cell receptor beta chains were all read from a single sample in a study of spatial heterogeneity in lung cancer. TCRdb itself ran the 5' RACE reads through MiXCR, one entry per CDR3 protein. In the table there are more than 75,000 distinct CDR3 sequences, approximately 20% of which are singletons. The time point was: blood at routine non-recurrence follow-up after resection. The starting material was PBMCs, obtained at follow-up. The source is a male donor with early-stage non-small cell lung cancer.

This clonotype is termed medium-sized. The CDR3 sequence is CASSAGRGTGKGEQYF. DNA for the CDR3: TGTGCCAGCTCCGCGGGCCGGGGGACAGGGAAAGGCGAGCAGTACTTC. The gene calls are TRBV18 and TRBJ2-7; TRBD1 aligns across 9 bases. Trimming removed 6 bases from V and 6 bases from J; junction bases left unmatched: 15. This CDR3 contains 16 residues. Germline loops: CDR1 KGHSH, CDR2 LQKENI.

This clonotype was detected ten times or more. The CDR3 nucleotides are TGTGCCAGCAGTTTTCAGGGGAACACTGAAGCTTTCTTT. Amino acid sequence: CASSFQGNTEAFF. The rearrangement links TRBV12-3 or TRBV12-4 to TRBJ1-1, with D maybe TRBD1 (5 bases). This CDR3 region has 13 residues. Trimming shortened V by 3 bases and J by 1 base, and 6 bases separated the two germline ends.

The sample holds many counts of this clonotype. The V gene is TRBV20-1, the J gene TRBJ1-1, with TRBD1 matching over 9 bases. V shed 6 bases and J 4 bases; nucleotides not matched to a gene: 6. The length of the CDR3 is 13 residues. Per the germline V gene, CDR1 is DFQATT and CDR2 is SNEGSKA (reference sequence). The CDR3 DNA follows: TGCAGTGCGGCCGGGACAGGGAGCACTGAAGCTTTCTTT. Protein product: CSAAGTGSTEAFF.

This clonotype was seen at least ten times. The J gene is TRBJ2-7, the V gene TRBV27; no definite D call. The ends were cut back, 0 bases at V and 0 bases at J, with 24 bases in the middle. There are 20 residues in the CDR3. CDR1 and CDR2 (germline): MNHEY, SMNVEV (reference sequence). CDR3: CASSLSATTPFTPSSYEQYF. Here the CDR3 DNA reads TGTGCCAGCAGTTTATCGGCTACTACACCTTTTACTCCAAGCTCCTACGAGCAGTACTTC.

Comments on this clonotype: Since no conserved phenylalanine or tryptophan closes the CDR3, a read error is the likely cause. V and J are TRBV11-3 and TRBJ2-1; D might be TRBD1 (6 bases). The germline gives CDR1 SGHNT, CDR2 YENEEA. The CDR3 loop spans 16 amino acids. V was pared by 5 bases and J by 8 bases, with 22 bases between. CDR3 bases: TGTGCCAGCAGCCATGAGACAGGAGCCTTCCTCGATGAGCAGTTCCTC. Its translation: CASSHETGAFLDEQFL.

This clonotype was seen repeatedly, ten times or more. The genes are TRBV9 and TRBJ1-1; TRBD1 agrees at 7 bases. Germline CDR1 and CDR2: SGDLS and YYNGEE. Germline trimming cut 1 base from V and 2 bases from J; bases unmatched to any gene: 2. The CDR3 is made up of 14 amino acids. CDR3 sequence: CASSVWDSNTEAFF. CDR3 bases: TGTGCCAGCAGCGTATGGGACAGCAACACTGAAGCTTTCTTT.

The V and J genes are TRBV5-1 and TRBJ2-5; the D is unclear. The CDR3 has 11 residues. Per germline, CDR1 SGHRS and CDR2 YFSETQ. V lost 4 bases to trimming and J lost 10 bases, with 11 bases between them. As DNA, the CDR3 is TGCGCCAGCAGCGCGGACGGAAACCAGTACTTC. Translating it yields CASSADGNQYF.

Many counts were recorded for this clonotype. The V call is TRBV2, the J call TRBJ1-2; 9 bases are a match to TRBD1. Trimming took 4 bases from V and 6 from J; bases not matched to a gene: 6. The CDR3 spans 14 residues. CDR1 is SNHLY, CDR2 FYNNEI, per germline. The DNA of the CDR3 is TGTGCCAGCAGTGTCGAAGACAGGGGGAATGGCTACACCTTC. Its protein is CASSVEDRGNGYTF.

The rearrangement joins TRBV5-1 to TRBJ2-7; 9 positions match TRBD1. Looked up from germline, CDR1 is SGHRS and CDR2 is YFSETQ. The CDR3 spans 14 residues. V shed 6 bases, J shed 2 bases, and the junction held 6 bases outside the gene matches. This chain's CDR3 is CASTSGTGTYEQYF. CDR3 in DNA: TGCGCCAGCACCTCCGGGACAGGGACCTACGAGCAGTACTTC. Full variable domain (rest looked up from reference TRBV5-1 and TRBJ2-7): KAGVTQTPRYLIKTRGQQVTLSCSPISGHRSVSWYQQTPGQGLQFLFEYFSETQRNKGNFPGRFSGRQFSNSRSEMNVSTLELGDSALYLCASTSGTGTYEQYFGPGTRLTVT.

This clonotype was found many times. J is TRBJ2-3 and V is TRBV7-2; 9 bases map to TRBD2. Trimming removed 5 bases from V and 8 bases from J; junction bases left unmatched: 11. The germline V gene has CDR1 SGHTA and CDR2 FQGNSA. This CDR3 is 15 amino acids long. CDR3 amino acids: CASSPSGAWGGTQYF. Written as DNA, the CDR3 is TGTGCCAGCAGCCCTAGCGGGGCCTGGGGAGGTACGCAGTATTTT.

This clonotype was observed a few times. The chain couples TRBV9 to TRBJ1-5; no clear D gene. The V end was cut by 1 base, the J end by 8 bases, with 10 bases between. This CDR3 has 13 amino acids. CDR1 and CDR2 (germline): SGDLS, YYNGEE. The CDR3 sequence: CASSVLPGEPQHF. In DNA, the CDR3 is TGTGCCAGCAGCGTACTACCCGGGGAGCCCCAGCATTTT.

The CDR3 loop is CASSYTSTDTQYF. The CDR3 DNA reads TGTGCCAGCAGTTACACCAGCACAGATACGCAGTATTTT. This rearrangement joins TRBV6-5 to TRBJ2-3; the D is unclear. Trimming removed 2 bases at V and 0 bases at J, with 3 bases between. Germline lookup yields CDR1 MNHEY and CDR2 SVGAGI. The CDR3 runs to 13 residues.

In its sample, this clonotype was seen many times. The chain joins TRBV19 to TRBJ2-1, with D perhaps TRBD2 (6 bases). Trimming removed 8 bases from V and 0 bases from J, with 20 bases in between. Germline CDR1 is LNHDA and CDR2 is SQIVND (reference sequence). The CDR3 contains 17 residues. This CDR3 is CASGPRSSEASYNEQFF. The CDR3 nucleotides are TGTGCCAGTGGCCCCCGGTCTAGCGAAGCCTCCTACAATGAGCAGTTCTTC.

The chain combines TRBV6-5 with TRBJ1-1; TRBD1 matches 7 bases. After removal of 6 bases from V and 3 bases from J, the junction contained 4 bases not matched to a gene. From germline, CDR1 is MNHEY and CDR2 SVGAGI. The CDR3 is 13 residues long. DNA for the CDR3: TGTGCCAGCAGGGGACAGTGGGACACTGAAGCTTTCTTT. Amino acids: CASRGQWDTEAFF.

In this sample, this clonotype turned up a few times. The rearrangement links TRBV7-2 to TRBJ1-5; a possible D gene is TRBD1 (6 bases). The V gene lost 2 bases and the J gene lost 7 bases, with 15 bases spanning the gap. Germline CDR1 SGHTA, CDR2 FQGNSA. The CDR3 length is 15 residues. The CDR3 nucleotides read TGTGCCAGCAGCTTAAAGTTTGGGGGCGCCCAGCCCCAGCATTTT. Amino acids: CASSLKFGGAQPQHF.

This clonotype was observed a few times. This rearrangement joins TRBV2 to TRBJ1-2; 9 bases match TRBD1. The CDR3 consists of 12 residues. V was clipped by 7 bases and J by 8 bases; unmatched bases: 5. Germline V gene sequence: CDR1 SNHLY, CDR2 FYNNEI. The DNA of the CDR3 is TGTGCCAGCATCCCGGACAGGGGCGGCTACACCTTC. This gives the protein CASIPDRGGYTF.

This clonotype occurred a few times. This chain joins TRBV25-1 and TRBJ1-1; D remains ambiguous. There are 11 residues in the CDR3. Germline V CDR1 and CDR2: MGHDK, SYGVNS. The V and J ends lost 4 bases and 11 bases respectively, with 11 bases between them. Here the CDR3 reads CASSGQMRAFF. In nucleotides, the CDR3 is TGTGCCAGCAGTGGACAAATGAGGGCTTTCTTT.

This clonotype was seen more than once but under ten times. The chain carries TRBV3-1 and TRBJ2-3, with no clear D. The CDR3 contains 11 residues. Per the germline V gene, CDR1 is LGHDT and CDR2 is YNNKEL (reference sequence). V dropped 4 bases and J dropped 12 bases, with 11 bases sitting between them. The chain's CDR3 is CASSLNQNQYF. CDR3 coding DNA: TGTGCCAGCAGCCTGAACCAAAACCAGTATTTT.

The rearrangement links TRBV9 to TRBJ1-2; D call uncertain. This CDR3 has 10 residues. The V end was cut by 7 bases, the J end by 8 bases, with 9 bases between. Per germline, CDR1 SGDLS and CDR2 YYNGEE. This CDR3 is CASGGNGYTF. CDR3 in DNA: TGTGCCAGCGGTGGTAACGGCTACACCTTC.

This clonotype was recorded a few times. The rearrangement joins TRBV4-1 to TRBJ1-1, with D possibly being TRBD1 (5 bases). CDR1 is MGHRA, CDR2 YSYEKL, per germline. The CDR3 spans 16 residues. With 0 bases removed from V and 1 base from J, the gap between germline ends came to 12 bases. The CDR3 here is CASSQDGTVGNTEAFF. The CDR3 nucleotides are TGCGCCAGCAGCCAAGATGGGACGGTGGGGAACACTGAAGCTTTCTTT.

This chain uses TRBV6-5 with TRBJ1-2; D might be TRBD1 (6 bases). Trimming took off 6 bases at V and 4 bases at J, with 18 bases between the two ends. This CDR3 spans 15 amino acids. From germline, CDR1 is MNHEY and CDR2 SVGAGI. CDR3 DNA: TGTGCCAGCAGATCCGCCGCAGGGGCCCTCTATGGCTACACCTTC. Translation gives CASRSAAGALYGYTF.

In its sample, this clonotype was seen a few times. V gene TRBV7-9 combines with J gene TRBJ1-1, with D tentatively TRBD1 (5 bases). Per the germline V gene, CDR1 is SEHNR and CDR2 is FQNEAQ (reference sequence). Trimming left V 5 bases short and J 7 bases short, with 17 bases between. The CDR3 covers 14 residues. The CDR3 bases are TGTGCCAGCAGCCTTCGGGACCGTGGAGGTGAAGCTTTCTTT. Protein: CASSLRDRGGEAFF.

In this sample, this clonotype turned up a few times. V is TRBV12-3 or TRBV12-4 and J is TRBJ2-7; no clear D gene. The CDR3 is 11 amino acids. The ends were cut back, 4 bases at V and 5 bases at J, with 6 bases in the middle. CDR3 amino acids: CASSSGDEQYF. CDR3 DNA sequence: TGTGCCAGCAGTTCGGGCGACGAGCAGTACTTC.

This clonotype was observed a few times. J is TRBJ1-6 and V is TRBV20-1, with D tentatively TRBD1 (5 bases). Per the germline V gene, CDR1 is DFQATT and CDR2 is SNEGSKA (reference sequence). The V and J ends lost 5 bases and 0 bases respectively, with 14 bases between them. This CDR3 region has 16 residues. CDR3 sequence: CSAPWGGPSYNSPLHF. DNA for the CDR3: TGCAGTGCTCCCTGGGGCGGGCCCTCCTATAATTCACCCCTCCACTTT.

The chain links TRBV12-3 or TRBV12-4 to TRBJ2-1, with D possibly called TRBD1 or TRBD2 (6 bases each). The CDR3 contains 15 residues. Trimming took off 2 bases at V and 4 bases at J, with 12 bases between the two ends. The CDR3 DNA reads TGTGCCAGCAGTTTATCCGGGGGCGCTTACAATGAGCAGTTCTTC. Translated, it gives CASSLSGGAYNEQFF.

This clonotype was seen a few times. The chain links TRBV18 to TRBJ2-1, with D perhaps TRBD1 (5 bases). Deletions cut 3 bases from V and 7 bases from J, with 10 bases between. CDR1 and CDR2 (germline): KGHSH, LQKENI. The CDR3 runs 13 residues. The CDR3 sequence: CASSPGPGNEQFF. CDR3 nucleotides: TGTGCCAGCTCACCTGGTCCAGGGAATGAGCAGTTCTTC.